Listed below are T cell receptor beta chains from one sample, sequenced in a study of T cells in Graves' hyperthyroidism and ophthalmopathy. One entry per CDR3 protein results from TCRdb running MiXCR on the multiplex PCR reads. The top ten clones hold approximately 8% of a sample with a few hundred thousand distinct CDR3 sequences, 15% to 17% of them seen once. Sequences were obtained from blood. These TCRs come from a woman younger than 35 with Graves' hyperthyroidism. The CDR3 runs from the conserved cysteine through the conserved F or W. A D gene is named only where the DNA matches it firmly. A row's size may be missing; if present it is once, few, many or a size class.

CDR3 DNA	CDR3 protein	J gene	D gene	clone size	V gene	CDR3 length
TGTGCCAGCAGCGTAAACAGGGGGACGAATGAAAAACTGTTTTTT	CASSVNRGTNEKLFF	TRBJ1-4	TRBD1	many	TRBV7-8	15
TGTGCCACCTCTAACACCGGGGAGCTGTTTTTT	CATSNTGELFF	TRBJ2-2	NA	many	TRBV6-1	11
TGTGCCAGCAGTGTCCGGGGGGGCGAGCAGTACTTC	CASSVRGGEQYF	TRBJ2-7	TRBD2	many	TRBV2	12
TGTGCCATCAGTGGGACCAGCAATGAGCAGTTCTTC	CAISGTSNEQFF	TRBJ2-1	NA	NA	TRBV10-3	12
TGCGCCAGCAGCCAAGACACAAGCGGGTTGCGGGAGCTGTTTTTT	CASSQDTSGLRELFF	TRBJ2-2	NA	NA	TRBV4-1	15
TGTGCCAGCACGCCGAGGGCAACTAATGAAAAACTGTTTTTT	CASTPRATNEKLFF	TRBJ1-4	NA	many	TRBV6-1	14
TGTGCCTGGAGGGGCGTGATACAGCAGTACTTC	CAWRGVIQQYF	TRBJ2-7	NA	many	TRBV30	11
TGTGCCAGCAGCGACTACAGGGGCCCTAGCTCCTACAATGAGCAGTTCTTC	CASSDYRGPSSYNEQFF	TRBJ2-1	TRBD1	many	TRBV11-3	17
TGTGCCAGCAGTTATTTCCTCCACGGGGGCGGAAGGATGAACACTGAAGCTTTCTTT	CASSYFLHGGGRMNTEAFF	TRBJ1-1	NA	many	TRBV6-2/TRBV6-3	19
TGCGCCAGCAGTTCCAGGGGGCAAGGCTTAGCGGGAGAAGGTATTGGTACGGAGACCCAGTACTTC	CASSSRGQGLAGEGIGTETQYF	TRBJ2-5	NA	NA	TRBV10-2	22
TGTGCCAGCAGCTTAACCCTAACCGCGAATTCACCCCTCCACTTT	CASSLTLTANSPLHF	TRBJ1-6	NA	many	TRBV7-3	15
TGTGCCAGTAGTCTAAGACCGGGACAGGGTACCTACGAGCAGTACTTC	CASSLRPGQGTYEQYF	TRBJ2-7	TRBD1	many	TRBV19	16
TGCGCCAGCAGCCCTCGGGTGGCGAACACTGAAGCTTTCTTT	CASSPRVANTEAFF	TRBJ1-1	NA	many	TRBV5-1	14
TGTGCCAGCAGCTTGGTTGGGAAAGCATATGGCTACACCTTC	CASSLVGKAYGYTF	TRBJ1-2	NA	NA	TRBV5-6	14
TGTGCCAGCAGCTCCTGGACAGGGGGCTCCTACGAGCAGTACTTC	CASSSWTGGSYEQYF	TRBJ2-7	TRBD1	many	TRBV7-3	15
TGCAGTGCTAGTACGGGACTAGCGGGCCCTAGGGGCCAGTACTTC	CSASTGLAGPRGQYF	TRBJ2-5	TRBD2	many	TRBV20-1	15
TGCAGCGTTAGCTGGGTCGACAATGAGCAGTTCTTC	CSVSWVDNEQFF	TRBJ2-1	NA	NA	TRBV29-1	12
TGTGCCAGCAGCCGAAGACTAGCGGGGCGCACCGGGGAGCTGTTTTTT	CASSRRLAGRTGELFF	TRBJ2-2	TRBD2	many	TRBV11-2	16
TGCGCCAGCAGGGTGTCAGGGGCAACCACTGAAGCTTTCTTT	CASRVSGATTEAFF	TRBJ1-1	NA	NA	TRBV5-1	14
TGTGCCAGCAGCCGGTCCTCCAATGAGCAGTTCTTC	CASSRSSNEQFF	TRBJ2-1	NA	many	TRBV7-9	12
TGTGCCAGCAGCCAAGCAGGACTAGCGGGAGGAACCGGGGAGCTGTTTTTT	CASSQAGLAGGTGELFF	TRBJ2-2	TRBD2	many	TRBV3-1	17
TGTGCCAGCACCAAAAGGACGGGAGATACGCAGTATTTT	CASTKRTGDTQYF	TRBJ2-3	NA	many	TRBV12-3/TRBV12-4	13
TGTGCCAGCAGCTTTGGGTACAATGAGCAGTTCTTC	CASSFGYNEQFF	TRBJ2-1	NA	many	TRBV5-6	12
TGTGCCACCAGTGATTTCGCCCGGGACGAGACCCAGTACTTC	CATSDFARDETQYF	TRBJ2-5	NA	many	TRBV24-1	14
TGCAGTGGCCGGGACAGTAATTCACCCCTCCACTTT	CSGRDSNSPLHF	TRBJ1-6	TRBD1	few	TRBV20-1	12
TGTGCCAGCTCACCAAATACACAGGGAGGAGGATCACCCCTCCACTTT	CASSPNTQGGGSPLHF	TRBJ1-6	NA	many	TRBV18	16
TGTGCCAGCAGCTTGGGGGACACCTTCCAAGAGACCCAGTACTTC	CASSLGDTFQETQYF	TRBJ2-5	NA	NA	TRBV5-4	15
TGTGCCAGCAGCTTAGTCAGGGGAGGTGAGCAGTTCTTC	CASSLVRGGEQFF	TRBJ2-1	NA	many	TRBV7-8	13
TGTGCCAGCAGGCGGGGGACTAGCGCCTACAATGGGCAGTTCTTC	CASRRGTSAYNGQFF	TRBJ2-1	TRBD2	few	TRBV6-1	15
TGTGCCAGCAGCCTCTGGACTAGCGTGAACACCGGGGAGCTGTTTTTT	CASSLWTSVNTGELFF	TRBJ2-2	TRBD2	few	TRBV9	16
TGCAGTGCTCCTTTGAGGGATGAGCAGTTCTTC	CSAPLRDEQFF	TRBJ2-1	NA	NA	TRBV20-1	11
TGCAGCGGGACGGGACAGAGATGGGAGACCCAGTACTTC	CSGTGQRWETQYF	TRBJ2-5	TRBD1	many	TRBV29-1	13
TGTGCCAGCAGCGCCGTACTAGCGATCGATTCTAAAGAGACCCAGTACTTC	CASSAVLAIDSKETQYF	TRBJ2-5	TRBD2	many	TRBV11-3	17
TGCAGCGCCCGGACAGGCGGGAGAGAGCAGTACTTC	CSARTGGREQYF	TRBJ2-7	NA	few	TRBV29-1	12
TGTGCCACCAGCAGAGATCGGTTGGGGCGGGCCTATGGCTACACCTTC	CATSRDRLGRAYGYTF	TRBJ1-2	NA	few	TRBV15	16
TGTGCCAGCAGTTACGCCCGGCCCCGACAGGGGAGGTCCTACAATGAGCAGTTCTTC	CASSYARPRQGRSYNEQFF	TRBJ2-1	TRBD1	many	TRBV6-5	19
TGTGCCAGCAGCTCTCGACTAGCGGGGGGGCCGTGGACGCAGTATTTT	CASSSRLAGGPWTQYF	TRBJ2-3	TRBD2	many	TRBV28	16
TGTGCCATCAGTGAACCAACCGGGACTAGCGGACTTGATACGCAGTATTTT	CAISEPTGTSGLDTQYF	TRBJ2-3	TRBD2	many	TRBV10-3	17
TGTGCCAGCAGCTTTGGGTATAGCGGGAGCTCCTACGAGCAGTACTTC	CASSFGYSGSSYEQYF	TRBJ2-7	TRBD2	few	TRBV7-9	16
TGTGCCAGCAGCTTAAGGGGGGGGCTCCCCGGGGAGCTGTTTTTT	CASSLRGGLPGELFF	TRBJ2-2	NA	many	TRBV11-2	15
TGCAGTGCTCCACGACTAGCGGGAGGGACTGACTACAATGAGCAGTTCTTC	CSAPRLAGGTDYNEQFF	TRBJ2-1	TRBD2	many	TRBV20-1	17
TGTGCCAGCAGCCAAACGTTGTGGAACACTGAAGCTTTCTTT	CASSQTLWNTEAFF	TRBJ1-1	NA	many	TRBV3-1	14
TGCAGTGCTAGAGATCGAGGCCTAAGCAATCAGCCCCAGCATTTT	CSARDRGLSNQPQHF	TRBJ1-5	NA	many	TRBV20-1	15
TGTGCCAGCAGTTTATCCGGGACAGGGACCTACGAGCAGTACTTC	CASSLSGTGTYEQYF	TRBJ2-7	TRBD1	many	TRBV12-3/TRBV12-4	15
TGTGCCAGCAGTTTGGTGGCCGATCAGCCCCAGCATTTT	CASSLVADQPQHF	TRBJ1-5	NA	many	TRBV27	13
TGTGCCTGGAGCGGACAGGTGGACACTGAAGCTTTCTTT	CAWSGQVDTEAFF	TRBJ1-1	TRBD1	many	TRBV30	13
TGTGCCAGCTCACTCGGGACAGGGAGGGCCTACGAGCAGTACTTC	CASSLGTGRAYEQYF	TRBJ2-7	TRBD1	many	TRBV18	15
TGCGCCAGCCAAACTGTCCGGGTTCCCTACGAGCAGTACTTC	CASQTVRVPYEQYF	TRBJ2-7	NA	many	TRBV5-1	14
TGTGCCTGGGCTCATCAAAGGACTAACTATGGCTACACCTTC	CAWAHQRTNYGYTF	TRBJ1-2	NA	many	TRBV30	14
TGTGCCAGCAGCTTAGGGGGTACCTCGAACACCGGGGAGCTGTTTTTT	CASSLGGTSNTGELFF	TRBJ2-2	NA	many	TRBV11-3	16
TGCGCCAGCAGCTGGTCCTCAGGGAGCGAAGAGACCCAGTACTTC	CASSWSSGSEETQYF	TRBJ2-5	NA	NA	TRBV5-1	15
TGCAGCGTTGAAGATCTAGTCCCAGGGACTAACTATGGCTACACCTTC	CSVEDLVPGTNYGYTF	TRBJ1-2	NA	few	TRBV29-1	16
TGTGCCAGCAGCCAACAGGTAGATCAGCCCCAGCATTTT	CASSQQVDQPQHF	TRBJ1-5	NA	many	TRBV3-1	13
TGTGCCAGCAATGTAAAGATGTCGGGGGACAATCAGCCCCAGCATTTT	CASNVKMSGDNQPQHF	TRBJ1-5	NA	many	TRBV6-1	16
TGTGCCAGCAGCTCTGGACTTCTCGCATACAATGAGCAGTTCTTC	CASSSGLLAYNEQFF	TRBJ2-1	NA	many	TRBV7-9	15
TGCGCCAGCAGCTTGGTACTAGCGGGGGGGCCCACAGATACGCAGTATTTT	CASSLVLAGGPTDTQYF	TRBJ2-3	TRBD2	many	TRBV5-1	17
TGTGCCAGCACATACGTAACCGACAGGGGGAAGTTTGGGGAGACCCAGTACTTC	CASTYVTDRGKFGETQYF	TRBJ2-5	TRBD1	many	TRBV28	18
TGCGCCAGCAGCTCTGTGACAGGGGCCTACAATGAGCAGTTCTTC	CASSSVTGAYNEQFF	TRBJ2-1	TRBD1	NA	TRBV5-1	15
TGCAGTGCTCCGACAAGCGGGGACACTACCTATGGCTACACCTTC	CSAPTSGDTTYGYTF	TRBJ1-2	NA	many	TRBV20-1	15